Sequencing of this T cell receptor (beta chain) was carried out in a study of T-cell reconstitution after alpha-beta-depleted transplantation in children. Trimming removed 7 bases from V and 6 bases from J, with 18 bases in between. The V gene's germline CDR1 is SEHNR and CDR2 FQNEAQ (reference sequence). The CDR3 consists of 15 residues. Using unique molecular identifiers, the investigators prepared the TCRbeta library. MiXCR, run by TCRdb on the PCR reads, gives a single entry per CDR3 protein. The table shows around 140,000 distinct CDR3 sequences, with around 9% occurring only once. The chain has TRBV7-9 and TRBJ2-2; D is possibly TRBD1 (5 bases). Sample: PBMCs, mostly from graft donor cells, taken 180 days after TCRalphabeta/CD19-depleted stem cell transplant. The receptor comes from a female patient aged 2 to 10 who had a stem cell transplant for congenital amegakaryocytic thrombocytopenia, so the T cells may come from the graft donor. The DNA of the CDR3 is TGTGCCAGCACCATTGGGGCGTTGGTTGCCGGGGAGCTGTTTTTT. This gives the protein CASTIGALVAGELFF.